The 15 T cell receptor beta chains presented below share a single source sample, sequenced in a study of blood T cells in healthy people across ages (dated by TCRdb to between 2014 and 2016). The library came from 5' RACE. Sequencing relied on an Illumina HiSeq 2500. A second PCR of roughly 6 to 12 cycles was performed with a sample-barcoded 5' primer and a J-beta primer mix. Through fastp at Q25 and MiXCR, TCRdb rebuilt clones from the public reads, retaining in-frame beta chains. Identical CDR3 proteins give one entry, which carries the most common genes and DNA. The sample table contains about 800,000 distinct CDR3 sequences; only one count was recorded for roughly 60% of them. Around 20% of the sample is held by the ten biggest clonotypes. Input material: blood. All receptors come from a man aged 25-40 years in good health.

The table lists this clonotype with a few counts. The rearrangement uses TRBV10-3 and TRBJ2-7; the D gene is possibly TRBD1 (6 bases). The end of the DNA fits TRBJ2-5 better, so the J call may be wrong. The CDR3 is made up of 17 amino acids. Per germline, CDR1 ENHRY and CDR2 SYGVKD. The CDR3 is CAISESGPNTGSETQYF. The CDR3 coding sequence is TGTGCCATCAGTGAGTCTGGCCCCAACACAGGGTCCGAGACCCAGTACTTC.

This chain links TRBV4-2 with TRBJ2-4, with D possibly being TRBD2 (6 bases). Germline CDR1 and CDR2: LGHNA and YNFKEQ. This CDR3 is 19 amino acids long. V was shortened by 0 bases and J by 0 bases, with 18 bases between the two germline ends. CDR3 nucleotides: TGTGCCAGCAGCCAAGAACCGGGACTCGGGACTCTAGCCAAAAACATTCAGTACTTC. It is translated as CASSQEPGLGTLAKNIQYF.

The V and J genes are TRBV7-6 and TRBJ2-4; D not resolved. The CDR3 length is 15 residues. V dropped 0 bases and J dropped 0 bases, with 6 bases sitting between them. Germline values: CDR1 SGHVS, CDR2 FNYEAQ. CDR3 in DNA: TGTGCCAGCAGCTTAGCGAACGGAGCCAAAAACATTCAGTACTTC. Amino acid sequence: CASSLANGAKNIQYF. The full variable domain, in which reference TRBV7-6 and TRBJ2-4 provide the parts outside the CDR3, is GAGVSQSPRYKVTKRGQDVALRCDPISGHVSLYWYRQALGQGPEFLTYFNYEAQQDKSGLPNDRFSAERPEGSISTLTIQRTEQRDSAMYRCASSLANGAKNIQYFGAGTRLSVL.

This clonotype has a handful of counts. The CDR3 DNA follows: TGTGCCAGCAGTGGGACAGACGTATACAATGAGCAGTTCTTC. Translation gives CASSGTDVYNEQFF. The rearrangement links TRBV7-9 to TRBJ2-1; 7 bases map to TRBD1. Germline CDR1 and CDR2: SEHNR and FQNEAQ (reference sequence). V gave up 6 bases and J gave up 4 bases; unmatched junction bases: 6. The CDR3 covers 14 residues. The whole variable domain, remainder taken from reference TRBV7-9 and TRBJ2-1, is DTGVSQNPRHKITKRGQNVTFRCDPISEHNRLYWYRQTLGQGPEFLTYFQNEAQLEKSRLLSDRFSAERPKGSFSTLEIQRTEQGDSAMYLCASSGTDVYNEQFFGPGTRLTVL.

This clonotype occurred many times. The genes are TRBV7-2 and TRBJ2-1; 7 nucleotides agree with TRBD2. CDR1 is SGHTA and CDR2 is FQGNSA in the germline V gene. The CDR3 extends over 15 amino acids. The ends lost 1 base at V and 0 bases at J; junction bases unmatched: 0. CDR3 nucleotides: TGTGCCAGCAGCTTAGGGACTAGCTCCTACAATGAGCAGTTCTTC. Protein sequence: CASSLGTSSYNEQFF.

The rearrangement links TRBV6-1 to TRBJ1-2; possible D gene TRBD1, 5 bases. This CDR3 contains 13 residues. The germline CDR1 and CDR2 sequences are MNHNS and SASEGT. The V and J ends lost 1 base and 5 bases respectively, with 8 bases between them. The CDR3 loop is CASSEEGWYGYTF. Written as DNA, the CDR3 is TGTGCCAGCAGTGAAGAGGGGTGGTATGGCTACACCTTC.

In its sample, this clonotype was seen a few times. V is TRBV25-1 and J is TRBJ1-2; D perhaps matches TRBD1 (5 bases). Germline loops: CDR1 MGHDK, CDR2 SYGVNS. V was pared by 3 bases and J by 10 bases, with 15 bases between. The CDR3 sequence is 13 residues long. In DNA form, the CDR3 reads TGTGCCAGCAGTGAGGGGGTCAGGTCCTCCTACACCTTC. This codes for CASSEGVRSSYTF.

This clonotype has just a few counts. The chain links TRBV29-1 to TRBJ2-1, with 8 bases aligning to TRBD2. Germline CDR1 and CDR2: SQVTM and ANQGSEA. The CDR3 is 11 residues long. The V gene end was trimmed by 8 bases and the J gene end by 12 bases; junction bases not matched to a gene: 9. The CDR3 DNA is TGCAGCCTGGGGCGGGAGGAGGGGCAGTTCTTC. It codes for CSLGREEGQFF.

Concerning this clonotype itself: The junction and the germline gene differ at one end; a read error may be behind it. This chain connects TRBV7-2 to TRBJ2-3; perhaps TRBD2 as D (6 bases). Germline loops: CDR1 SGHTA, CDR2 FQGNSA. The length of the CDR3 is 15 residues. CDR3 bases: TGTGCCAGCAGCCGACTAGGTTATAGCACAGATACGCGGTATTTT. Its translation: CASSRLGYSTDTRYF.

The chain recombines TRBV12-3 or TRBV12-4 with TRBJ2-1; D not resolved. The CDR3 extends over 13 amino acids. V shed 8 bases and J shed 14 bases, with 22 bases lying between them. CDR3 in DNA: TGTGCCAGCGGCCTCTCGGGTCCGCCTCTCGAGTTCTTC. It encodes CASGLSGPPLEFF.

The chain joins TRBV18 to TRBJ2-5; no reliable D call. The CDR3 covers 13 residues. The V end was cut by 6 bases, the J end by 5 bases, with 13 bases between. Germline CDR1 KGHSH, CDR2 LQKENI. CDR3 nucleotide sequence: TGTGCCAGCTCTCCTGAACTATGGGAGACCCAGTACTTC. Translating it yields CASSPELWETQYF.

The chain joins TRBV7-9 to TRBJ1-2; 7 bases are shared with TRBD1. Germline V gene sequence: CDR1 SEHNR, CDR2 FQNEAQ (reference sequence). Trimming removed 5 bases from V and 1 base from J; junction bases left unmatched: 10. The CDR3 is made up of 16 amino acids. The CDR3: CASSAQGQPVNYGYTF. The CDR3 DNA reads as TGTGCCAGCAGCGCGCAGGGACAGCCAGTTAACTATGGCTACACCTTC.

This clonotype was recorded once. The chain links TRBV20-1 to TRBJ2-1; maybe TRBD2 (6 bases). The CDR3 length is 13 residues. Germline V gene lookup returns CDR1 DFQATT and CDR2 SNEGSKA (reference sequence). V shed 4 bases and J shed 7 bases, with 14 bases lying between them. CDR3 sequence: CSAMGLRENEQFF. The CDR3 nucleotides read TGCAGTGCTATGGGTCTGCGGGAAAATGAGCAGTTCTTC.

The chain uses TRBV6-4 and TRBJ2-3; D is ambiguous. Trimming left V 6 bases short and J 5 bases short, with 12 bases between. CDR1 is MRHNA and CDR2 is SNTAGT in the germline V gene. The CDR3 runs to 13 residues. The CDR3 DNA reads as TGTGCCAGCAGCTTTAGTGAAGGAGATACGCAGTATTTT. Its protein is CASSFSEGDTQYF.

The CDR3 DNA reads as TGTGCCAGCAGCACCTACTCAGGCCGTACATACAATGAGCAGTACTTC. This codes for CASSTYSGRTYNEQYF. The chain employs TRBV7-8 and TRBJ2-7; D is undetermined. The V gene's germline CDR1 is SGHVS and CDR2 FQNEAQ. This CDR3 comprises 16 residues. Trimming left V 5 bases short and J 7 bases short, with 24 bases between. Complete variable domain (other parts from reference TRBV7-8 and TRBJ2-7): GAGVSQSPRYKVAKRGQDVALRCDPISGHVSLFWYQQALGQGPEFLTYFQNEAQLDKSGLPSDRFFAERPEGSVSTLKIQRTQQEDSAVYLCASSTYSGRTYNEQYFGPGTRLTVT.